Listed below are T cell receptor beta chains from one sample, sequenced in a study of shared clonotypes between healthy human individuals. The table came from immunoSEQ multiplex PCR; TCRdb's copy has only in-frame clones and leaves some out. Of 2.5 million or so clones in the sample, around nine tenths were seen once. The sequencing sample was made of naive CD4+ T cells sorted from blood. The source of these receptors is a man between 18 and 35 years old in good health. The CDR3 runs from the conserved cysteine through the conserved F or W. The order of the fields is D gene, V gene, J gene, CDR3 length, clone size, CDR3 protein, CDR3 DNA. D genes are given only for firm matches. Only some rows state a clone size, as once, few, many or a class for expanded clones.

TRBD2	TRBV20-1	TRBJ2-1	11	-	CSAGSGGEQFF	TGCAGTGCTGGTAGCGGGGGTGAGCAGTTCTTC
-	TRBV7-2	TRBJ1-6	15	-	CASSNFGQLYSPLHF	TGTGCCAGCAGCAACTTTGGACAGCTCTATTCACCCCTCCACTTT
-	TRBV18	TRBJ2-1	15	-	CASSPGQSSYNEQFF	TGTGCCAGCTCACCAGGGCAATCCTCCTACAATGAGCAGTTCTTC
-	TRBV6-5	TRBJ1-4	14	-	CASSPGTTNEKLFF	TGTGCCAGCAGTCCTGGGACAACTAATGAAAAACTGTTTTTT
-	TRBV7-2	TRBJ2-1	16	-	CASRPDRQGSFNEQFF	TGTGCCAGCAGGCCCGATAGGCAGGGCTCCTTCAATGAGCAGTTCTTC
-	TRBV19	TRBJ2-2	15	-	CASSIKKADTGELFF	TGTGCCAGTAGTATCAAGAAGGCTGACACCGGGGAGCTGTTTTTT
-	TRBV5-1	TRBJ1-6	16	-	CASSSLFQGSNSPLHF	TGCGCCAGCAGCTCCCTTTTCCAGGGATCCAATTCACCCCTCCACTTT
-	TRBV5-4	TRBJ2-1	14	-	CASSPGTFWNEQFF	TGTGCCAGCAGCCCGGGGACCTTTTGGAATGAGCAGTTCTTC
TRBD2	TRBV4-1	TRBJ2-5	15	-	CASRLGTTNQETQYF	TGCGCCAGCAGGCTCGGGACTACCAACCAAGAGACCCAGTACTTC
TRBD1	TRBV5-1	TRBJ2-7	14	-	CASSLGDRAYEQYF	TGCGCCAGCAGCTTAGGGGACAGGGCCTACGAGCAGTACTTC
TRBD1	TRBV7-7	TRBJ2-2	17	-	CASSLVAGTGGTGELFF	TGTGCTAGCAGCTTAGTTGCCGGGACAGGTGGCACCGGGGAGCTGTTTTTT
-	TRBV25-1	TRBJ1-2	11	-	CASSEEDGYTF	TGTGCCAGCAGTGAGGAGGATGGCTACACCTTC
-	TRBV7-2	TRBJ1-5	14	-	CASSLSIWNQPQHF	TGTGCCAGCAGCTTAAGTATCTGGAATCAGCCCCAGCATTTT
-	TRBV14	TRBJ1-1	14	-	CASSGSRASIEAFF	TGTGCCAGCAGCGGATCGAGGGCATCGATTGAAGCTTTCTTT
-	TRBV7-9	TRBJ2-7	16	-	CASSRRSLSGSYEQYF	TGTGCCAGCAGCCGACGATCTTTAAGCGGCTCCTACGAGCAGTACTTC
TRBD2	TRBV18	TRBJ2-3	16	-	CASSPFQRGGEDTQYF	TGTGCCAGCTCACCGTTCCAGCGGGGGGGAGAAGATACGCAGTATTTT
-	TRBV9	TRBJ2-7	13	once	CASSVNNQGEQYF	TGTGCCAGCAGCGTAAACAATCAAGGCGAGCAGTACTTC
-	TRBV30	TRBJ2-1	14	-	CAWRAGGSGSEQFF	TGTGCCTGGAGAGCAGGGGGTAGCGGGTCTGAGCAGTTCTTC
TRBD2	TRBV5-4	TRBJ2-5	18	-	CASSPGTSGGSTQETQYF	TGTGCCAGCAGCCCCGGGACTAGCGGGGGGTCAACCCAAGAGACCCAGTACTTC
TRBD2	TRBV7-3	TRBJ2-3	18	-	CASSKAASGIRSTDTQYF	TGTGCCAGCAGTAAGGCGGCTAGCGGGATCCGAAGCACAGATACGCAGTATTTT
-	TRBV5-4	TRBJ2-7	15	-	CASSPGTVSSYEQYF	TGTGCCAGCAGCCCCGGGACCGTCAGCTCCTACGAGCAGTACTTC
TRBD2	TRBV4-1	TRBJ2-3	15	-	CASSQATSGADTQYF	TGCGCCAGCAGCCAAGCGACTAGCGGGGCAGATACGCAGTATTTT
TRBD1	TRBV27	TRBJ2-3	15	once	CASSSGTGRVDTQYF	TGTGCCAGCAGTTCCGGGACAGGGAGGGTAGATACGCAGTATTTT
-	TRBV28	TRBJ2-7	14	-	CASSGDTHSYEQYF	TGTGCCAGCAGCGGGGACACCCACTCCTACGAGCAGTACTTC
-	TRBV6-6	TRBJ2-7	14	-	CASSSFGFSYEQYF	TGTGCCAGCAGTTCCTTCGGGTTCTCCTACGAGCAGTACTTC
TRBD1	TRBV5-4	TRBJ1-4	14	-	CASSSDRNDEKLFF	TGTGCCAGCAGTTCGGACAGGAACGATGAAAAACTGTTTTTT
TRBD2	TRBV6-1	TRBJ2-3	15	-	CASSVAGGPTDTQYF	TGTGCCAGCAGTGTAGCGGGGGGGCCCACAGATACGCAGTATTTT
TRBD1	TRBV5-6	TRBJ1-4	15	once	CASSPTPDRIAGLFF	TGTGCCAGCAGCCCCACGCCGGACAGGATAGCAGGTCTGTTTTTT
-	TRBV7-2	TRBJ1-4	13	-	CASSYGPAAELFF	TGTGCCAGCAGCTACGGACCGGCCGCTGAACTGTTTTTT
-	TRBV7-2	TRBJ2-3	16	few	CASSRGAKPHADTQYF	TGTGCCAGCAGCAGAGGTGCAAAACCCCACGCAGATACGCAGTATTTT
TRBD1	TRBV27	TRBJ2-1	13	-	CASSYSDRDEQFF	TGTGCCAGCAGTTATTCGGACAGGGATGAGCAGTTCTTC
-	TRBV10-3	TRBJ1-1	14	-	CAITFSEMNTEAFF	TGTGCCATCACATTTTCAGAAATGAACACTGAAGCTTTCTTT
TRBD1	TRBV2	TRBJ2-7	14	-	CATQTGDGMLEQYF	TGTGCCACCCAGACAGGGGACGGGATGCTGGAGCAGTACTTC
-	TRBV11-3	TRBJ2-1	14	-	CASSSARGDNEQFF	TGTGCCAGCAGTTCGGCTCGCGGGGACAATGAGCAGTTCTTC
-	TRBV7-9	TRBJ1-6	13	-	CASSSQVNSPLHF	TGTGCCAGCAGCTCACAGGTTAATTCACCCCTCCACTTT
-	TRBV28	TRBJ1-1	17	-	CASSSSINRVGNTEAFF	TGTGCCAGCAGCTCGTCCATAAACAGGGTCGGGAACACTGAAGCTTTCTTT
-	TRBV20-1	TRBJ2-7	11	-	CSAGGAYEQYF	TGCAGTGCGGGCGGTGCCTACGAGCAGTACTTC
TRBD2	TRBV11-2	TRBJ2-1	17	-	CASSLERTSGTYNEQFF	TGTGCCAGCAGCTTAGAACGGACTAGCGGGACCTACAATGAGCAGTTCTTC
-	TRBV28	TRBJ1-6	13	-	CATRGRVNSPLHF	TGTGCCACCAGAGGGCGAGTGAATTCACCCCTCCACTTT
-	TRBV6-5	TRBJ2-1	15	-	CASSYYRASYNEQFF	TGTGCCAGCAGTTACTACCGGGCCTCCTACAATGAGCAGTTCTTC